Listed here are 2 T cell receptor beta chains from one sample, sequenced in a study of early T cells in non-severe SARS-CoV-2 infection. Using its own MiXCR run on the 5' RACE reads, TCRdb lists one record per CDR3 protein. This sample yields around 67,000 distinct CDR3 sequences, of which under 14% are seen a single time; 3% to 4% belongs to the top ten. Sequencing input: whole blood. These receptors came from an adult who was a healthcare worker with PCR-confirmed SARS-CoV-2 infection or an uninfected control (not recorded which).

This clonotype was counted many times. The gene calls are TRBV20-1 and TRBJ1-1; 8 bases line up with TRBD1. CDR3 size: 16 residues. Germline CDR1 is DFQATT and CDR2 is SNEGSKA (reference sequence). The V gene end was trimmed by 0 bases and the J gene end by 7 bases; junction bases not matched to a gene: 13. CDR3 coding DNA: TGCAGTGCTAGAGATGCAGCCAGGGGGCAAATCGGTGAAGCTTTCTTT. Translated, it gives CSARDAARGQIGEAFF.

The rearrangement links TRBV2 to TRBJ2-1; 10 bases fit TRBD1. The V gene's germline CDR1 is SNHLY and CDR2 FYNNEI. V trimming: 7 bases; J trimming: 7 bases; junction bases outside the gene matches: 16. CDR3 length equals 17 residues. As DNA, the CDR3 is TGTGCCAGCATCCACCTCCCGGGACAGGGGATCGGTAATGAGCAGTTCTTC. This codes for CASIHLPGQGIGNEQFF. The whole variable domain, filled in from reference TRBV2 and TRBJ2-1, reads EPEVTQTPSHQVTQMGQEVILRCVPISNHLYFYWYRQILGQKVEFLVSFYNNEISEKSEIFDDQFSVERPDGSNFTLKIRSTKLEDSAMYFCASIHLPGQGIGNEQFFGPGTRLTVL.